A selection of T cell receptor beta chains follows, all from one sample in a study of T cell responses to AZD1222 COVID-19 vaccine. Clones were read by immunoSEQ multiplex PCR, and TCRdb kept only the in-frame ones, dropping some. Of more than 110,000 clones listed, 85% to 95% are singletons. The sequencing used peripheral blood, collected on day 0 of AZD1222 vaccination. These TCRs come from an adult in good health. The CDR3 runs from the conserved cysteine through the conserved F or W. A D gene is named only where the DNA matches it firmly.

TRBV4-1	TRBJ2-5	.	CASSQDRDGGETQYF	TGCGCCAGCAGCCAAGACAGGGATGGAGGAGAGACCCAGTACTTC
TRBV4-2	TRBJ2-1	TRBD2	CASSQRLTSGRGNEQFF	TGTGCCAGCAGCCAACGCCTGACTAGCGGGAGGGGGAATGAGCAGTTCTTC
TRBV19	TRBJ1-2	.	CASSIVRDGAYGYTF	TGTGCCAGTAGTATAGTTCGGGACGGAGCCTATGGCTACACCTTC
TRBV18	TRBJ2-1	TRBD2	CASSPPTSATYNEQFF	TGTGCCAGCTCACCACCGACTAGCGCAACCTACAATGAGCAGTTCTTC
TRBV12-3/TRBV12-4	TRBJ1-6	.	CASSPGDNSPLHF	TGTGCCAGCTCCCCAGGGGATAATTCACCCCTCCACTTT
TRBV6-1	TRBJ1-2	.	CASSAGRNNYGYTF	TGTGCCAGCAGTGCGGGACGCAACAACTATGGCTACACCTTC
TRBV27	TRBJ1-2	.	CASSPSPNYGYTF	TGTGCCAGCAGTCCCTCACCTAACTATGGCTACACCTTC
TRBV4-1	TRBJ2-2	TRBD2	CASSHIPGLAVLTGELFF	TGCGCCAGCAGCCATATACCGGGACTAGCGGTACTCACCGGGGAGCTGTTTTTT
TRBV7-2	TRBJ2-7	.	CASSPRDTPYEQYF	TGTGCCAGCAGCCCCCGGGACACCCCCTACGAGCAGTACTTC
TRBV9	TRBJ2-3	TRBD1	CASTQWDSRSDTQYF	TGTGCCAGCACTCAGTGGGACAGTCGGTCTGATACGCAGTATTTT
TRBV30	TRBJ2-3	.	CAWSPTTGTDTQYF	TGTGCCTGGAGTCCAACGACAGGCACAGATACGCAGTATTTT
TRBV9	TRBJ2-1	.	CASSVSDRRLFF	TGTGCCAGCAGCGTCTCCGACAGAAGGCTGTTCTTC
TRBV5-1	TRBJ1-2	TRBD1	CASSSQTGTGRGYTF	TGCGCCAGCAGCTCCCAGACAGGGACGGGCCGTGGCTACACCTTC
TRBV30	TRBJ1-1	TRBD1	CALGQGDTEAFF	TGTGCCTTAGGACAGGGGGACACTGAAGCTTTCTTT
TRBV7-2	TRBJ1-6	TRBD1	CASRWTDRGSFYSPLHF	TGTGCCAGCAGATGGACGGACAGGGGATCGTTTTACTCACCCCTCCACTTT
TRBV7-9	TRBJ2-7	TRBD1	CASSGTISGQGLYEQYF	TGTGCCAGCAGCGGGACGATCTCGGGACAGGGGCTCTACGAGCAGTACTTC
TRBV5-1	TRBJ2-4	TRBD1	CASRQGAAKNIQYF	TGCGCCAGCAGACAGGGGGCGGCCAAAAACATTCAGTACTTC